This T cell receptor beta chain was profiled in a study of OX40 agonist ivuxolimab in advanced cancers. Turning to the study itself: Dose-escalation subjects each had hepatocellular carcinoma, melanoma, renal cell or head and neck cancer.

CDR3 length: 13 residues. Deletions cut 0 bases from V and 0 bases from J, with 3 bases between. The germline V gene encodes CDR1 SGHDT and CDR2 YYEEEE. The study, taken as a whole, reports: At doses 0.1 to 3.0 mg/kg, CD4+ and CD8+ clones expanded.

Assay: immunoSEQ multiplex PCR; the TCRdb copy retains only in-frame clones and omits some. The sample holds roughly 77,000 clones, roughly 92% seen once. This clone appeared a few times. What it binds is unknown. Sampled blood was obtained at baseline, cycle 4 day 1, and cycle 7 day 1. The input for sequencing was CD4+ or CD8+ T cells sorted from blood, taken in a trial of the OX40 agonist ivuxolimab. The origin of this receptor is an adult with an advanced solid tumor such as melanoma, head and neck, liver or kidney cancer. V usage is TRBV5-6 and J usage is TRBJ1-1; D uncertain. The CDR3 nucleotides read TGTGCCAGCAGCTTGGTAGTGAACACTGAAGCTTTCTTT. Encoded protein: CASSLVVNTEAFF.